Sequencing of this TCR beta chain was carried out in a study of human T cells and chemical hapten exposure. Findings and limits, study-wide: Expanded TCRs were compared with controls, and the expanded TCRs formed significantly more large CDR3 similarity clusters.

From the RACE reads, TCRdb called clonotypes with MiXCR, one entry per CDR3 protein. Of tens of thousands of distinct CDR3 sequences listed, about a tenth are singletons. Time point described: patch test 2, 6 weeks after DPC sensitization. Regarding treatment: therapeutic diphenylcyclopropenone sensitization with weekly scalp DPC. The table lists this clonotype with many counts. Its matching antigen is unknown. CDR3 size: 13 residues. Trimming left V 5 bases short and J 7 bases short, with 14 bases between. Germline CDR1 reads SEHNR; CDR2 reads FQNEAQ (reference sequence). Specimen: whole blood, collected in connection with sensitization to the hapten diphenylcyclopropenone (DPC). This clonotype was obtained from a woman aged 50 to 60 with alopecia areata. Some clones in this sample may be carry-over from other donors' samples. The rearrangement links TRBV7-9 to TRBJ1-2; D is uncertain. The CDR3, as DNA: TGTGCCAGCAGCCGAGGACCGAGTAGTGGCTACACCTTC. Its translation is CASSRGPSSGYTF.